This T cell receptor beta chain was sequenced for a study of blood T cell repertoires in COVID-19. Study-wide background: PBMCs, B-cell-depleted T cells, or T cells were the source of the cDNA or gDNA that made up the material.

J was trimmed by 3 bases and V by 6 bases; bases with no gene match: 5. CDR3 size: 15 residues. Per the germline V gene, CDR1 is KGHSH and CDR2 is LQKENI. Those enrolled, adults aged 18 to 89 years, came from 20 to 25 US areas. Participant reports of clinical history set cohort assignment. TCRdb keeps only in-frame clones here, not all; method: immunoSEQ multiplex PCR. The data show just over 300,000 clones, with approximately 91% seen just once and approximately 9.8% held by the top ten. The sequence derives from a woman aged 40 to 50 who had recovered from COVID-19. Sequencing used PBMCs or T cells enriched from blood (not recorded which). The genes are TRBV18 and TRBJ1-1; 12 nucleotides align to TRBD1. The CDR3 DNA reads TGTGCCAGCTCCGGGACAGGGGGCTGGGACACTGAAGCTTTCTTT. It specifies CASSGTGGWDTEAFF.